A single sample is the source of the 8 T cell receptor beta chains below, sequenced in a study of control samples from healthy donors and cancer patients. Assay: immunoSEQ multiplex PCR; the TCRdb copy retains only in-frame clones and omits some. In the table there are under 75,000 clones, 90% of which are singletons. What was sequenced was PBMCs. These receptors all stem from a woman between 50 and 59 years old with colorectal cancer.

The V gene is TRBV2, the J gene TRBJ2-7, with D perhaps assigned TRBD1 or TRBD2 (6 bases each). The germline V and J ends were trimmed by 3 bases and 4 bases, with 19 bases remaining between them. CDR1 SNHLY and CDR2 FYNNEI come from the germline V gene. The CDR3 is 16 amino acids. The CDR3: CASSENPGGFRYEQYF. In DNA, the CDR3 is TGTGCCAGCAGTGAGAATCCCGGGGGCTTTCGGTACGAGCAGTACTTC. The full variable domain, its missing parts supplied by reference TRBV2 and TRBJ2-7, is EPEVTQTPSHQVTQMGQEVILRCVPISNHLYFYWYRQILGQKVEFLVSFYNNEISEKSEIFDDQFSVERPDGSNFTLKIRSTKLEDSAMYFCASSENPGGFRYEQYFGPGTRLTVT.

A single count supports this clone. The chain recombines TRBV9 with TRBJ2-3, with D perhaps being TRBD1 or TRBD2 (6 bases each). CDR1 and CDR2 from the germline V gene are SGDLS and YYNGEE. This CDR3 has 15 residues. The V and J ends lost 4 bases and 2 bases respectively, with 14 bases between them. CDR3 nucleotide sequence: TGTGCCAGCAGCACAGGGAGGCAGAACACAGATACGCAGTATTTT. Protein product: CASSTGRQNTDTQYF.

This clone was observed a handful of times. CDR3 protein: CAISEGDSDNSPLHF. The CDR3 nucleotides are TGTGCCATCAGTGAGGGGGACAGCGATAATTCACCCCTCCACTTT. The chain combines TRBV10-3 with TRBJ1-6, with TRBD1 matching over 7 bases. The CDR3 runs 15 residues. Germline assignment: CDR1 ENHRY and CDR2 SYGVKD. J was trimmed by 5 bases and V by 2 bases; bases with no gene match: 3.

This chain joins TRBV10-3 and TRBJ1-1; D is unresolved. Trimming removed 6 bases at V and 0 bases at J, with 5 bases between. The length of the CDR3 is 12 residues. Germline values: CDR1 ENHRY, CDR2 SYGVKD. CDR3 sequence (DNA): TGTGCCATCAGGTCTATGAACACTGAAGCTTTCTTT. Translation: CAIRSMNTEAFF.

CDR3 loop: CASSLTGDNAPEAFF. DNA for the CDR3: TGTGCCAGCAGCCTTACAGGAGACAACGCCCCTGAAGCTTTCTTT. The genes are TRBV5-5 and TRBJ1-1; tentatively, D is TRBD1 (5 bases). Between the trimmed V and J ends, which lost 4 bases and 6 bases, there was a span of 19 bases. Germline values: CDR1 SGHKS, CDR2 YYEKEE (reference sequence). This CDR3 is 15 amino acids long.

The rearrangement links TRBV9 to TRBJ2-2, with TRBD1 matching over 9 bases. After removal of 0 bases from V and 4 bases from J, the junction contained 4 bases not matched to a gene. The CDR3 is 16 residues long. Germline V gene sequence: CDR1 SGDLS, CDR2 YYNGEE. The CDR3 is CASSVGQGVFTGELFF. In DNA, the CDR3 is TGTGCCAGCAGCGTAGGACAGGGGGTTTTCACCGGGGAGCTGTTTTTT.

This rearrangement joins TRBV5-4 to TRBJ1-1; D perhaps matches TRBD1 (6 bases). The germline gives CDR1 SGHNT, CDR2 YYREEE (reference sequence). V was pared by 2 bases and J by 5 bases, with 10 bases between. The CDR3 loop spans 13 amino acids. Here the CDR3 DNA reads TGTGCCAGCAGCTTTAGGGGGGGGACTGAAGCTTTCTTT. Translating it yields CASSFRGGTEAFF.

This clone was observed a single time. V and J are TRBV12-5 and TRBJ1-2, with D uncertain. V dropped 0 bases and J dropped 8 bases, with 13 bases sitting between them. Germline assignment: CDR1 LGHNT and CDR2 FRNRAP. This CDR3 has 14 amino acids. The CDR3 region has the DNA TGTGCTAGTGGTTTGGTACCTTGGAGTGGGGGCTACACCTTC. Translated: CASGLVPWSGGYTF.